What follows describes a single TCR beta chain. Antigen: not known. The data belong to a study of T cells in Graves' hyperthyroidism and ophthalmopathy. Study results and caveats: Using 13 V-J features, a model discriminated ophthalmopathy from stable hyperthyroidism.

After removal of 6 bases from V and 0 bases from J, the junction contained 8 bases not matched to a gene. Germline-derived CDR1 and CDR2 are SNHLY and FYNNEI. The length of the CDR3 is 15 residues. Investigators excluded patients with uncontrolled infection, other autoimmune disease, pregnancy or lactation. TCR beta CDR3 sequences were amplified from RNA transcripts. With the HTBI primer set, the TCR CDR3 went through a first round of RT-PCR. Via MiXCR, TCRdb re-called the multiplex PCR reads, giving one row per CDR3 protein. Of roughly 500,000 distinct CDR3 sequences listed, 40% to 55% are singletons.

The material sequenced was peripheral blood or thyroid tissue (not recorded which). The receptor comes from an adult woman with Graves' disease, either hyperthyroidism or ophthalmopathy (not recorded which). V is TRBV2 and J is TRBJ2-7; TRBD1 matches at 7 bases. The CDR3 nucleotides read TGTGCCAGCAGCAAGAGCCGGGACAGCTCCTACGAGCAGTACTTC. Amino acids: CASSKSRDSSYEQYF.